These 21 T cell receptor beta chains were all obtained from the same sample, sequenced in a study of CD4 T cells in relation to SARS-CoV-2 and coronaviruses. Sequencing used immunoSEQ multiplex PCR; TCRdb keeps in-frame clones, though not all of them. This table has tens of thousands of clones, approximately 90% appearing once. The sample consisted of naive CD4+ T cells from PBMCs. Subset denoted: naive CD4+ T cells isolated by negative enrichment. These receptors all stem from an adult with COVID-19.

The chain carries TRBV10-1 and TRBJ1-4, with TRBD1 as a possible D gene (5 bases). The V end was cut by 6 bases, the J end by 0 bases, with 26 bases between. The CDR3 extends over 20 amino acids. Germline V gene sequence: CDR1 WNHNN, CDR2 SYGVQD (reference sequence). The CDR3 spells CASREGWGDKSPATNEKLFF. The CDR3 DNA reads TGCGCCAGCAGGGAGGGGTGGGGGGATAAAAGCCCGGCAACTAATGAAAAACTGTTTTTT.

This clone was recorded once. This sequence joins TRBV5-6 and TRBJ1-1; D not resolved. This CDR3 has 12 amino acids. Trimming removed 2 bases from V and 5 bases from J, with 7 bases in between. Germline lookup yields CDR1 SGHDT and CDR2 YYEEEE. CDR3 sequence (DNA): TGTGCCAGCAGCTTACGCAGGACTGAAGCTTTCTTT. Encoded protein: CASSLRRTEAFF.

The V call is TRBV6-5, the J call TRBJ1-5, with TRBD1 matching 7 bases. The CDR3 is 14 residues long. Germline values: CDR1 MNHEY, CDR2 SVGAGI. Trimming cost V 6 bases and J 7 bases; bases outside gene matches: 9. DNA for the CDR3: TGTGCCAGCAGAAAAACAGGGGTCCCCCAGCCCCAGCATTTT. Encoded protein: CASRKTGVPQPQHF.

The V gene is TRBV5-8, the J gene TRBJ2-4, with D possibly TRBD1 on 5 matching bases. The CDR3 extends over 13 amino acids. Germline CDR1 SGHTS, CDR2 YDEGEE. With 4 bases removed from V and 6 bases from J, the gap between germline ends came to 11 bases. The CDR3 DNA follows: TGTGCCAGCAGCGGACACCCCGCAAACATTCAGTACTTC. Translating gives CASSGHPANIQYF.

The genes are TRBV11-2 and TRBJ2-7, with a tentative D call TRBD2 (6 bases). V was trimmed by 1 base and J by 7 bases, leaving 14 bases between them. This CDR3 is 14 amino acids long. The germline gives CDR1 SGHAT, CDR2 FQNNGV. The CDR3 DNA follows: TGTGCCAGCAGCTTAGGACTGGAGGGGAGGGAGCAGTACTTC. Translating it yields CASSLGLEGREQYF.

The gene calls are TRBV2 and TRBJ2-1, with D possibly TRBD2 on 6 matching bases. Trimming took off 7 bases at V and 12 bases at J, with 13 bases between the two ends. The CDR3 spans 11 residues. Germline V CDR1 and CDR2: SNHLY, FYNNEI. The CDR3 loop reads CASMEGTPQFF. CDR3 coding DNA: TGTGCCAGCATGGAGGGCACGCCGCAGTTCTTC.

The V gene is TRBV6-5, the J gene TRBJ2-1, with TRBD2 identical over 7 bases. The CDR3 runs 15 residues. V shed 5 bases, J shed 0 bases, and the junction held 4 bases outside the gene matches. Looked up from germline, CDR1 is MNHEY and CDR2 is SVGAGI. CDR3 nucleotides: TGTGCCAGCAGTCCCCGGGACTACTCCTACAATGAGCAGTTCTTC. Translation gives CASSPRDYSYNEQFF.

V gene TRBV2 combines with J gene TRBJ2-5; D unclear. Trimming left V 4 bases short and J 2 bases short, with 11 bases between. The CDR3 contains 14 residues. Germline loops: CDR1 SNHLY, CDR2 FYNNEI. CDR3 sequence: CASSVDRGQETQYF. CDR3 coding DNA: TGTGCCAGCAGTGTGGATCGTGGTCAAGAGACCCAGTACTTC.

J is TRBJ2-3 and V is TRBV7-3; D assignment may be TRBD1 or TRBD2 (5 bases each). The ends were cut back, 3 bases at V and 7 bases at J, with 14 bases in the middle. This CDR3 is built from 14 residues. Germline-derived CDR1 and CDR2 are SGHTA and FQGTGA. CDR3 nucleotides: TGTGCCAGCAGCTTTGGAAATGGGGGTAATACGCAGTATTTT. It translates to CASSFGNGGNTQYF.

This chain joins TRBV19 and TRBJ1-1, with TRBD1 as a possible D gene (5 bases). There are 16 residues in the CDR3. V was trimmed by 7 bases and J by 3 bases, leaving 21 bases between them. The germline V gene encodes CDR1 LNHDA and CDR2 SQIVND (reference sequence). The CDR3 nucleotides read TGTGCCAGTACCGATGGCAAGGGGCGGCGAGACACTGAAGCTTTCTTT. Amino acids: CASTDGKGRRDTEAFF.

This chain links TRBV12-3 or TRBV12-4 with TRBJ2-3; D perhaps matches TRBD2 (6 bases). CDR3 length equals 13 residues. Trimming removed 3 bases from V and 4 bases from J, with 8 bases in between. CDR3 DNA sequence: TGTGCCAGCAGTTTTCGGGGGTCAGATACGCAGTATTTT. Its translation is CASSFRGSDTQYF.

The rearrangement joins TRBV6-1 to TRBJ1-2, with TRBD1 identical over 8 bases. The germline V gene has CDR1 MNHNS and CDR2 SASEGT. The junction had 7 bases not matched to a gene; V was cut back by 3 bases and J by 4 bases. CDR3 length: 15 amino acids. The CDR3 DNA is TGTGCCAGCAGTGACAGGGGGCAGGGTTTCTATGGCTACACCTTC. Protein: CASSDRGQGFYGYTF.

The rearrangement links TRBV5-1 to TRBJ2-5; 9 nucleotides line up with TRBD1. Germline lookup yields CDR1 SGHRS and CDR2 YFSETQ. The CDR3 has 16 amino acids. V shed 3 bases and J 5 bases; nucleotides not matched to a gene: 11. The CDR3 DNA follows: TGCGCCAGCAGCTCGCCTACAGGGGGCCCCAGTGAGACCCAGTACTTC. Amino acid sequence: CASSSPTGGPSETQYF.

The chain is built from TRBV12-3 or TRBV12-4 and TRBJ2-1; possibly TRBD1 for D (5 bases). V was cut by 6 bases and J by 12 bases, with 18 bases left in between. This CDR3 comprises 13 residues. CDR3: CASSVDMQVRQFF. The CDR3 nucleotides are TGTGCCAGCAGCGTGGACATGCAAGTTAGGCAGTTCTTC.

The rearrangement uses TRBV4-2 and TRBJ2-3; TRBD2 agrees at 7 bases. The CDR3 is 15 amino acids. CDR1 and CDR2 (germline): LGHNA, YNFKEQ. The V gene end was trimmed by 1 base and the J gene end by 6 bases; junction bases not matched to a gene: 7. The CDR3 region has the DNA TGTGCCAGCAGCCAAGGTGGCGGGAGAGGGGATACGCAGTATTTT. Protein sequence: CASSQGGGRGDTQYF.

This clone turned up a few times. The CDR3 protein is CASSPSTARYGYTF. CDR3 nucleotide sequence: TGTGCCAGCTCACCAAGTACTGCGCGCTATGGCTACACCTTC. The V and J genes are TRBV18 and TRBJ1-2; unclear D gene. V gave up 2 bases and J gave up 4 bases, with 11 bases separating them. The CDR3 sequence is 14 residues long. CDR1 is KGHSH and CDR2 is LQKENI in the germline V gene.

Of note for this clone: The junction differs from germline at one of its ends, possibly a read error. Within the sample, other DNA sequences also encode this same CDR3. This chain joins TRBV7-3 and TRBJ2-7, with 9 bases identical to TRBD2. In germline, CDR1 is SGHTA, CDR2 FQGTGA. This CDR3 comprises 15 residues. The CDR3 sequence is CASSLQAGGPYEQYF. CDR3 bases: TGTGCCAGCAGCTTACAGGCGGGAGGGCCCTACGAGCAGTACTTT.

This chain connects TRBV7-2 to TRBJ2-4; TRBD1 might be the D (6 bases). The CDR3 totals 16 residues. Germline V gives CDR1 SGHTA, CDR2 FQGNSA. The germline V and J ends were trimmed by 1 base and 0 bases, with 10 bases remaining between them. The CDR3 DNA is TGTGCCAGCAGCTTAGTAACAGGGCTAGCCAAAAACATTCAGTACTTC. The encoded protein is CASSLVTGLAKNIQYF.

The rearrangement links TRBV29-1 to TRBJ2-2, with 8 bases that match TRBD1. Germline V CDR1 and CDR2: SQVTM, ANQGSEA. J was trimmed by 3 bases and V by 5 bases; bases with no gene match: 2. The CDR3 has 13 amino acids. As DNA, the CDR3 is TGCAGCGTTAGGGACAGGTACACCGGGGAGCTGTTTTTT. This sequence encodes CSVRDRYTGELFF.

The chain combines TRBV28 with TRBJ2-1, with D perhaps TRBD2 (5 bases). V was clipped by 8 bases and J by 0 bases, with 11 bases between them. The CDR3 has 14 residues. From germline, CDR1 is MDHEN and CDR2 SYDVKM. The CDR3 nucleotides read TGTGCCAGCGGCGGCGGGCCCTCCTACAATGAGCAGTTCTTC. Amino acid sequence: CASGGGPSYNEQFF. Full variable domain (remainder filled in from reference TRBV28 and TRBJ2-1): DVKVTQSSRYLVKRTGEKVFLECVQDMDHENMFWYRQDPGLGLRLIYFSYDVKMKEKGDIPEGYSVSREKKERFSLILESASTNQTSMYLCASGGGPSYNEQFFGPGTRLTVL.

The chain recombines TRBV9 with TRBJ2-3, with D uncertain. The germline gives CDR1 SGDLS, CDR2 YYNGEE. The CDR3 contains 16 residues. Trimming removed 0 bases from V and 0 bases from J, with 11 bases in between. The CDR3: CASSVEGISSTDTQYF. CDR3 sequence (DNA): TGTGCCAGCAGCGTAGAAGGTATCTCCAGCACAGATACGCAGTATTTT.